What follows are 2 T cell receptor beta chains derived from one specimen sequenced in a study of blood T cell repertoires in COVID-19. The data were produced by immunoSEQ multiplex PCR, yet TCRdb's version contains in-frame clones alone and is incomplete. Here the sample spans hundreds of thousands of clones, around 90% being singletons. Input material: peripheral blood. These receptors originate from a human donor in a cohort sampled during active COVID-19.

The chain links TRBV5-5 to TRBJ2-5; the match to TRBD1 covers 8 bases. Per the germline V gene, CDR1 is SGHKS and CDR2 is YYEKEE (reference sequence). The J segment lost 2 bases and the V segment lost 3 bases, leaving 0 bases of the junction unmatched. CDR3 length equals 13 residues. This CDR3 reads CASSWTGQETQYF. In nucleotides, the CDR3 is TGTGCCAGCAGCTGGACAGGGCAAGAGACCCAGTACTTC.

This chain connects TRBV5-1 to TRBJ1-3; 10 bases line up with TRBD1. The CDR3 runs to 14 residues. Trimming cost V 3 bases and J 9 bases; bases outside gene matches: 6. Germline CDR1 and CDR2: SGHRS and YFSETQ. CDR3 region: CASSYGQGDGTIYF. CDR3 DNA sequence: TGCGCCAGCAGCTACGGACAGGGGGATGGCACCATATATTTT.